This T cell receptor (beta chain) was captured by sequencing in a study of cytomegalovirus exposure and HLA in healthy donors. Study at large: Researchers previously reported finding roughly 120 million unique TCR beta sequences from 150 million to 200 million T cells. Tens of millions of unique TCRs from HLA-typed donors made up an early data release.

Both 60 Vbeta primers and 13 Jbeta primers went into the PCR. Only in-frame clones appear in the TCRdb table, and some are missing; sequencing was by immunoSEQ multiplex PCR. The data include 150,000 to 200,000 clones; the top ten clones carry around 1.9%. V lost 4 bases and J 3 bases, leaving 13 bases between the germline ends. This CDR3 region has 14 residues. Germline CDR1 MNHEY, CDR2 SMNVEV (reference sequence). In regard to this clone: Its antigen is undetermined.

Overall study findings and caveats: The authors judged a highly shared variant cluster likely a sequencing artifact. Per a later analysis, 15,000 to 20,000 TCR beta sequences showed association with HLA alleles at 0.05 false discovery rate.

The chain employs TRBV27 and TRBJ2-7; D is ambiguous. This receptor was identified in a man aged 25-45 years in good health and CMV-seronegative. The source material was PBMCs. CDR3 region: CASSSRQSRYEQYF. CDR3 DNA sequence: TGTGCCAGCAGTTCCAGGCAGTCTCGCTACGAGCAGTACTTC.